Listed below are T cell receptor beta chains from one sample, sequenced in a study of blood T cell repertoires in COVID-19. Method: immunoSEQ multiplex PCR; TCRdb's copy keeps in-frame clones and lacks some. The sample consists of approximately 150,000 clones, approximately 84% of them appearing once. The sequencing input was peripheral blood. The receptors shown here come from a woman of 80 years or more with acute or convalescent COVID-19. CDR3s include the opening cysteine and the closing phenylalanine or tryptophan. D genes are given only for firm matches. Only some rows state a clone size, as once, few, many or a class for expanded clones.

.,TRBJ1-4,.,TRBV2,TGTGCCAGCAGTGTAAGGCAGGCCAAAACTAATGAAAAACTGTTTTTT,CASSVRQAKTNEKLFF
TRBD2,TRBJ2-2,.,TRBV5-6,TGTGCCAGCAGCTTGGGACTAGCAACGGGGAATGGGGAGCTGTTTTTT,CASSLGLATGNGELFF
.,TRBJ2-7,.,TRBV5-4,TGTGCCAGCAGCTTGGGGGGAGGACCCTACTACGAGCAGTACTTC,CASSLGGGPYYEQYF
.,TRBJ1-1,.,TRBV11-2,TGTGCCAGCAGCTTAGGAGGGGGGGATATTGAAGCTTTCTTT,CASSLGGGDIEAFF
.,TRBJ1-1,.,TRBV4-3,TGCGCCAGCAGCCAAGACCCAGGAGGAAGGACTGAAGCTTTCTTT,CASSQDPGGRTEAFF
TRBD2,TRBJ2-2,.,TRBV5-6,TGTGCCAGCAGCCCCGGGACTAGCGGGAGAGGGGGGGAGCTGTTTTTT,CASSPGTSGRGGELFF
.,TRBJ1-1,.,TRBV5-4,TGTGCCAGCAGCCACAACCCTCAGGGGCAAAACACTGAAGCTTTCTTT,CASSHNPQGQNTEAFF
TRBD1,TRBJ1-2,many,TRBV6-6,TGTGCCAGCAGTCCGGACACAGGGGTGGGGGGCTACACCTTC,CASSPDTGVGGYTF
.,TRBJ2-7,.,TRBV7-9,TGTGCCAGCAGCCCCCCCAATCAATTCAACGAGCAGTACTTC,CASSPPNQFNEQYF
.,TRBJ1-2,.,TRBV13,TGTGCCAGCAGCTTAGGACGGTTAGCTAACTATGGCTACACCTTC,CASSLGRLANYGYTF
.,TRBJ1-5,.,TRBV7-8,TGTACCAGCAGCCTATCGGCGGGATCCTATAGCAATCAGCCCCAGCATTTT,CTSSLSAGSYSNQPQHF
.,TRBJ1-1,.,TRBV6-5,TGTGCCAGCAGGAAGAGGGACACTGAAGCTTTCTTT,CASRKRDTEAFF
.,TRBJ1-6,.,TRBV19,TGTGCCAGTACAGATCCCAGGGGAAATTCACCCCTCCACTTT,CASTDPRGNSPLHF
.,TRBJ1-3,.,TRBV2,TGTGCCAGCAGTGAAGCGCGGGGAAACACCATATATTTT,CASSEARGNTIYF
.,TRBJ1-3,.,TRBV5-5,TGTGCCAGCAGCTTTCGGACAGCAAGCTCTGGAAACACCATATATTTT,CASSFRTASSGNTIYF
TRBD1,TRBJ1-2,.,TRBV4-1,TGCGCCAGCAGCCAAATAGGACAGGACTATGGCTACACCTTC,CASSQIGQDYGYTF
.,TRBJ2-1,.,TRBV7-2,TGTGCCAGCAGTCGGGACACGGGTCGCAATGAGCAGTTCTTC,CASSRDTGRNEQFF
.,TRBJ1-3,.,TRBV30,TGTGCCTGGAGCGCCGGGGGAAGCTCTGGAAACACCATATATTTT,CAWSAGGSSGNTIYF
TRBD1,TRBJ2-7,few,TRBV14,TGTGCCAGCAGCTCCCCCGGGACAGTATTCTACGAGCAGTACTTC,CASSSPGTVFYEQYF
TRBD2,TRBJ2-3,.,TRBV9,TGTGCCAGCAGCCCCCAAACAGGAGCGGGGGGGTTAGATACGCAGTATTTT,CASSPQTGAGGLDTQYF
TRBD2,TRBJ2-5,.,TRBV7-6,TGTGCCAGCAGCTTAGGCGGGACTAACCAAGAGACCCAGTACTTC,CASSLGGTNQETQYF
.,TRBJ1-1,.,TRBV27,TGTGCCAGCAGTTCTGGGGGGTGGTCGGCTTTCTTT,CASSSGGWSAFF
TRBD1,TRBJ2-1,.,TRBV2,TGTGCCAGCAGTTTTGGGGGACAGACAAACAATGAGCAGTTCTTC,CASSFGGQTNNEQFF
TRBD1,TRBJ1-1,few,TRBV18,TGTGCCAGCTCACCGGACAGGCGAACTGAAGCTTTCTTT,CASSPDRRTEAFF
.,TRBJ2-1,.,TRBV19,TGTGCCAGTAGTATAGATACGAAAAGGGGAAATGAGCAGTTCTTC,CASSIDTKRGNEQFF
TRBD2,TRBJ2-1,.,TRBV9,TGTGCCAGCAGCCCTCGACTAGCGGAAACCAATGAGCAGTTCTTC,CASSPRLAETNEQFF
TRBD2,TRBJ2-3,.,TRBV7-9,TGTGCCAGCAGCCGGACTCTTCGGTCGGGACTAGGGCGGGATACGCAGTATTTT,CASSRTLRSGLGRDTQYF
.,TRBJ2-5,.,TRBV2,TGTGCCAGCAGTGATGGGCTCGTGGAGACCCAGTACTTC,CASSDGLVETQYF
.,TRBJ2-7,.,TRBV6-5,TGTGCCAGCAAGCCCGGGGTAGCCTCCTACGAGCAGTACTTC,CASKPGVASYEQYF
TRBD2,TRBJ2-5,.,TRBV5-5,TGTGCCAGCAGCATGGGACTAGCGGGGGGCTCTGCCCAGTACTTC,CASSMGLAGGSAQYF
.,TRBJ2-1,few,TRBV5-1,TGCGCCAGCAGCTTGGCAGTAATAGGGGAAAATGAGCAGTTCTTC,CASSLAVIGENEQFF
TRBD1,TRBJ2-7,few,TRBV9,TGTGCCAGCGCCGGACAGGGGGCTTACGAGCAGTACTTC,CASAGQGAYEQYF
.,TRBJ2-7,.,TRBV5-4,TGTGCCAGCAGCTCCTACCCTGGCGAGCAGTACTTC,CASSSYPGEQYF
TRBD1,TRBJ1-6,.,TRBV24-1,TGTGCCACCAGTGATGATGACAGGGGTAGCTCCTATAATTCACCCCTCCACTTT,CATSDDDRGSSYNSPLHF